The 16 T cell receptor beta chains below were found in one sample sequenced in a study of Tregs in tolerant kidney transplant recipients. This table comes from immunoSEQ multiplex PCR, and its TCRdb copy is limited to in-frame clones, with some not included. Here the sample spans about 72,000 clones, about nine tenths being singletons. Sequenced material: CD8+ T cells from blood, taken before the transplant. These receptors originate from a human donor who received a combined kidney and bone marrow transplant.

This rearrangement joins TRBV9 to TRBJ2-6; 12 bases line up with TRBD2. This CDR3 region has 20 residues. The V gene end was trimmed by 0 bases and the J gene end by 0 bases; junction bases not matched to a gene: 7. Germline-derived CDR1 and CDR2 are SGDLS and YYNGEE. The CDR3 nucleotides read TGTGCCAGCAGCGTAGGACTAGCGGGGGAATTCAACTCTGGGGCCAACGTCCTGACTTTC. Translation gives CASSVGLAGEFNSGANVLTF.

CDR3 loop: CASSLGRDTQYF. The CDR3 DNA follows: TGTGCCAGCAGCTTAGGCCGAGATACGCAGTATTTT. This sequence joins TRBV13 and TRBJ2-3; D unresolved. Germline loops: CDR1 PRHDT, CDR2 FYEKMQ (reference sequence). This CDR3 contains 12 residues. The V and J ends lost 0 bases and 5 bases respectively, with 3 bases between them.

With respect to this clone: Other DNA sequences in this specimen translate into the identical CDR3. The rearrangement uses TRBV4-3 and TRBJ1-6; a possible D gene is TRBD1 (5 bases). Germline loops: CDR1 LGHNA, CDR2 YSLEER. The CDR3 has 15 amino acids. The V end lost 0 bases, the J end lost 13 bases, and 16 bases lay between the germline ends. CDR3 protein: CASSQDQGVGSPLHF. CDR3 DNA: TGCGCCAGCAGCCAAGATCAAGGGGTGGGATCCCCCCTCCACTTT.

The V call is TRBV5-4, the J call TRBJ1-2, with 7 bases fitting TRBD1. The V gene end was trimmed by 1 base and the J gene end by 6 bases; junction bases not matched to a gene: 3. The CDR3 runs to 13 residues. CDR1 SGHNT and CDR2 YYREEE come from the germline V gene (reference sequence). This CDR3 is CASSLFQGDGYTF. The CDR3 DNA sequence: TGTGCCAGCAGCTTGTTTCAGGGGGATGGCTACACCTTC.

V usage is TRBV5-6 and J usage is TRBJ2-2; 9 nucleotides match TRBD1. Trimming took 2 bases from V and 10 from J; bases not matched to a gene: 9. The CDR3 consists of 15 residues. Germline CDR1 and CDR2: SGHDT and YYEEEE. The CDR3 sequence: CASSFGTGWFEELFF. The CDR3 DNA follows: TGTGCCAGCAGCTTCGGGACAGGGTGGTTCGAGGAGCTGTTTTTT.

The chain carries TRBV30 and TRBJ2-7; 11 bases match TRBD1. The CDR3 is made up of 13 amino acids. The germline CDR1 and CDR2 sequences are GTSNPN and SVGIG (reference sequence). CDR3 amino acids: CASKGDRGYEQYF. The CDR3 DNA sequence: TGTGCATCGAAGGGGGACAGGGGGTACGAGCAGTACTTC.

CDR3: CASSLRSSSGAYEQYF. The CDR3, as DNA: TGTGCCAGCAGTTTAAGGTCGTCTAGCGGGGCGTACGAGCAGTACTTC. J is TRBJ2-5 and V is TRBV27; 9 bases match TRBD2. The DNA end is a closer match to TRBJ2-7, so the J assignment may be wrong. Germline-derived CDR1 and CDR2 are MNHEY and SMNVEV (reference sequence). The CDR3 has 16 amino acids.

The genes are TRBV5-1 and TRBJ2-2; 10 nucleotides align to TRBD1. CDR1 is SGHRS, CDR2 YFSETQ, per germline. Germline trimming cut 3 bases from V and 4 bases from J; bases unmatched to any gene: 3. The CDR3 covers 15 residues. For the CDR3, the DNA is TGCGCCAGCAGCTCGGGACAGGGGTTCACCGGGGAGCTGTTTTTT. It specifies CASSSGQGFTGELFF.

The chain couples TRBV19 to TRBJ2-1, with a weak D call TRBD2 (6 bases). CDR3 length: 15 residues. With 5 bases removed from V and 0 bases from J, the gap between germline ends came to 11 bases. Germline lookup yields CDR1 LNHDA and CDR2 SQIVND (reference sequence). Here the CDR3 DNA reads TGTGCCAGTAGTTTTAGCGGTAGCTCCTACAATGAGCAGTTCTTC. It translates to CASSFSGSSYNEQFF.

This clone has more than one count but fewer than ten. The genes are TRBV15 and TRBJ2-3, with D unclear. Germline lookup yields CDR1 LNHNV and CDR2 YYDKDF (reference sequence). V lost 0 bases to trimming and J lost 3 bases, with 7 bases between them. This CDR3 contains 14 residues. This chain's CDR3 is CATSRDLETDTQYF. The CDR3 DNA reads TGTGCCACCAGCAGAGATCTAGAAACAGATACGCAGTATTTT.

The CDR3 is CASSLRGSGAGEQYF. CDR3 coding DNA: TGCGCCAGCAGCTTGCGGGGTAGCGGGGCCGGCGAGCAGTACTTC. This sequence joins TRBV5-1 and TRBJ2-7, with TRBD2 matching over 8 bases. The CDR3 runs 15 residues. Germline-derived CDR1 and CDR2 are SGHRS and YFSETQ. V was pared by 1 base and J by 6 bases, with 9 bases of the junction left unmatched.

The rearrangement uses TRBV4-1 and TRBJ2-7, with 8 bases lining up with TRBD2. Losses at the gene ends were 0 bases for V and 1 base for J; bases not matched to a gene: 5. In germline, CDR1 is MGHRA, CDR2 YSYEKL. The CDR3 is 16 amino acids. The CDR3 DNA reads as TGCGCCAGCAGCCAAGATAGCAGCGGGAGTTCCTACGAGCAGTACTTC. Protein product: CASSQDSSGSSYEQYF.

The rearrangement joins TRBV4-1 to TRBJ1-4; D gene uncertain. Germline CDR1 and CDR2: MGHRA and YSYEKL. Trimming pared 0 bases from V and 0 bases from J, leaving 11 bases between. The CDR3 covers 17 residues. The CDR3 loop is CASSQDQQITTNEKLFF. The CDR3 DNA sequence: TGCGCCAGCAGCCAAGATCAACAGATTACAACTAATGAAAAACTGTTTTTT.

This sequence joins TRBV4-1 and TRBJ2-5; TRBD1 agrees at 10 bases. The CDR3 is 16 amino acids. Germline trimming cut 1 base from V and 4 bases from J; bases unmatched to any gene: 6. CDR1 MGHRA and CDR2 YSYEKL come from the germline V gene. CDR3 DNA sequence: TGCGCCAGCAGCCAAGTTCGGGACAGGGGCACAGAGACCCAGTACTTC. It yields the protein CASSQVRDRGTETQYF.

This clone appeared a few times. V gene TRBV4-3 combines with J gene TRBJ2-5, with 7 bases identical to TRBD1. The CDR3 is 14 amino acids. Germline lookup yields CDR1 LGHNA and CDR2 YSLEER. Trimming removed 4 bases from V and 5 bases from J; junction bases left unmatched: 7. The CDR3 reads CASSPKTGSETQYF. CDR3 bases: TGCGCCAGCAGCCCTAAGACAGGGAGTGAGACCCAGTACTTC.

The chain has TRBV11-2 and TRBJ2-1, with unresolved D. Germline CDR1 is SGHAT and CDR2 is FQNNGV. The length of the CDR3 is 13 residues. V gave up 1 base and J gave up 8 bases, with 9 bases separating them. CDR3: CASSLGPPDEQFF. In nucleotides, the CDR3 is TGTGCCAGCAGCTTAGGGCCCCCCGATGAGCAGTTCTTC.